Listed below are T cell receptor beta chains from one sample, sequenced in a study of Ad26.COV2.S vaccination and SARS-CoV-2 variants. Repertoires were generated with immunoSEQ multiplex PCR, while TCRdb's copy carries only in-frame clones and drops some. The sample contains about 350,000 clones, 85% of which appear only once. The sample was peripheral blood, taken in a trial of Ad26.COV2.S vaccine versus placebo. The receptors originated from a person between 18 and 65 years old who received the Ad26.COV2.S COVID-19 vaccine or a placebo. CDR3s include the opening cysteine and the closing phenylalanine or tryptophan. The D gene is left open where the match is weak. Size is stated for part of the rows, as once, few or many counts, or as a class when the clone is expanded.

.,TRBV21-1,.,TRBJ1-4,CRGGRITTNEKLFF,TGTAGGGGGGGGCGCATCACAACTAATGAAAAACTGTTTTTT
TRBD1,TRBV27,.,TRBJ2-3,CASRQGGADTQYF,TGTGCCAGCAGACAGGGGGGCGCAGATACGCAGTATTTT
TRBD2,TRBV2,once,TRBJ2-2,CASSAAVSGVAGELFF,TGTGCCAGCAGTGCTGCAGTTAGCGGGGTAGCCGGGGAGCTGTTTTTT
.,TRBV6-5,.,TRBJ2-7,CASSPSQGYEQYF,TGTGCCAGCAGTCCTTCACAGGGATACGAGCAGTACTTC
.,TRBV19,.,TRBJ2-7,CASSIEDGYYEQYF,TGTGCCAGTAGTATAGAGGACGGATATTACGAGCAGTACTTC
.,TRBV18,.,TRBJ2-5,CASSPTPDQETQYF,TGTGCCAGCTCACCGACACCAGACCAAGAGACCCAGTACTTC
.,TRBV19,.,TRBJ1-5,CASSIAERGYNQPQHF,TGTGCCAGTAGTATCGCCGAGCGAGGGTACAATCAGCCCCAGCATTTT
TRBD2,TRBV7-9,.,TRBJ2-7,CASSSAGPAVEQYF,TGTGCCAGCAGCTCAGCGGGGCCTGCGGTCGAGCAGTACTTC
TRBD2,TRBV5-1,.,TRBJ2-3,CASSWLGLAGAGISTDTQYF,TGCGCCAGCAGCTGGTTGGGACTAGCGGGAGCGGGGATTAGCACAGATACGCAGTATTTT
TRBD2,TRBV5-6,.,TRBJ2-5,CASSPPRGGAETQYF,TGTGCCAGCAGCCCGCCCCGGGGGGGGGCAGAGACCCAGTACTTC
.,TRBV25-1,.,TRBJ2-5,CASSEPGRETQYF,TGTGCCAGCAGTGAACCAGGCCGGGAGACCCAGTACTTC
.,TRBV3-1/TRBV3-2,.,TRBJ2-7,CASSQDLGSYEQYF,TGTGCCAGCAGCCAAGATCTCGGATCCTACGAGCAGTACTTC
.,TRBV7-2,.,TRBJ2-1,CASSFGTRNEQFF,TGTGCCAGCAGCTTCGGGACAAGAAATGAGCAGTTCTTC
.,TRBV6-5,.,TRBJ1-3,CASRATRSGNTIYF,TGTGCCAGCAGAGCTACCCGCTCTGGAAACACCATATATTTT
TRBD2,TRBV6-1,.,TRBJ2-3,CASSGLAGGRAPDTQYF,TGTGCCAGCAGTGGACTAGCGGGGGGGCGGGCCCCAGATACGCAGTATTTT
.,TRBV6-5,.,TRBJ1-2,CASRSASYGYTF,TGTGCCAGCAGGTCAGCGAGCTATGGCTACACCTTC
TRBD1,TRBV5-1,.,TRBJ2-2,CASSGQGVFTGELFF,TGCGCCAGCTCGGGACAGGGGGTTTTCACCGGGGAGCTGTTTTTT
TRBD1,TRBV18,.,TRBJ1-1,CASATGTGVVPTRNTEAFF,TGTGCCAGCGCGACCGGGACAGGGGTAGTCCCAACCCGAAACACTGAAGCTTTCTTT
.,TRBV25-1,few,TRBJ1-1,CASSANPNTEAFF,TGTGCCAGCAGTGCTAACCCGAACACTGAAGCTTTCTTT
TRBD2,TRBV9,.,TRBJ2-3,CASSGRLAGDTDTQYF,TGTGCCAGCAGCGGGCGACTAGCGGGGGACACAGATACGCAGTATTTT
TRBD1,TRBV27,.,TRBJ2-6,CASSFTTGAGANVLTF,TGTGCCAGCAGTTTCACTACAGGGGCTGGGGCCAACGTCCTGACTTTC
TRBD1,TRBV30,.,TRBJ1-4,CAWSDPGQGYNEKLFF,TGTGCCTGGAGTGACCCGGGACAGGGGTACAATGAAAAACTGTTTTTT
.,TRBV13,.,TRBJ2-7,CASSLGPTGYEQYF,TGTGCCAGCAGCCTCGGCCCCACAGGGTACGAGCAGTACTTC
.,TRBV7-2,.,TRBJ2-4,CASSLARFAQAAKNIQYF,TGTGCCAGCAGCTTAGCGCGCTTTGCACAGGCAGCCAAAAACATTCAGTACTTC
.,TRBV11-3,once,TRBJ1-1,CASSLTASEAFF,TGTGCCAGCAGCTTAACCGCCTCTGAAGCTTTCTTT
TRBD2,TRBV11-2,.,TRBJ2-1,CASSPPWAGGPRNEQFF,TGTGCCAGCAGCCCTCCTTGGGCGGGGGGGCCGCGGAATGAGCAGTTCTTC
TRBD1,TRBV29-1,.,TRBJ1-1,CSVQKARGQVAFF,TGCAGCGTTCAAAAGGCGAGGGGGCAGGTAGCTTTCTTT
TRBD1,TRBV6-1,.,TRBJ2-7,CASSEGGQTYEQYF,TGTGCCAGCAGTGAAGGGGGACAGACCTACGAGCAGTACTTC
TRBD1,TRBV27,.,TRBJ2-5,CASSPWDSRETQYF,TGTGCCAGCAGTCCCTGGGACAGTCGTGAGACCCAGTACTTC